This is a list of T cell receptor beta chains from one sample in a study of shared clonotypes between healthy human individuals. Measured with immunoSEQ multiplex PCR; TCRdb has only the in-frame clones, and not every one. The sample consists of some 2 million clones, about 95% of them appearing once. Sequenced sample: naive CD8+ T cells sorted from blood. Receptors originate from a man aged 18 to 29 in good health. Both conserved end residues are part of each CDR3. Each record gives: CDR3 protein, J gene, V gene, CDR3 length.

CDR3: CASSPMGQGETQYF
J: TRBJ2-5
V: TRBV5-1
length: 14

CDR3: CASSHPGTGGNQPQHF
J: TRBJ1-5
V: TRBV4-1
length: 16

CDR3: CASRPGDHYEQYF
J: TRBJ2-7
V: TRBV2
length: 13

CDR3: CATSRLASGSETQYF
J: TRBJ2-5
V: TRBV15
length: 15

CDR3: CASSAGPRGDYGYTF
J: TRBJ1-2
V: TRBV11-2
length: 15

CDR3: CATSSFGISYEQYF
J: TRBJ2-7
V: TRBV15
length: 14

CDR3: CASSLEQYQETQYF
J: TRBJ2-5
V: TRBV5-8
length: 14

CDR3: CASSLVIETSTYEQYF
J: TRBJ2-7
V: TRBV5-8
length: 16

CDR3: CASSQGQGGSYEQYF
J: TRBJ2-7
V: TRBV5-4
length: 15

CDR3: CAWTYGSLAGELFF
J: TRBJ2-2
V: TRBV30
length: 14

CDR3: CASSPRPEETQYF
J: TRBJ2-5
V: TRBV9
length: 13

CDR3: CATSRTQNLDEQFF
J: TRBJ2-1
V: TRBV15
length: 14

CDR3: CASSLAPGQGAYGYTF
J: TRBJ1-2
V: TRBV7-6
length: 16

CDR3: CASSFERLGETQYF
J: TRBJ2-5
V: TRBV7-9
length: 14

CDR3: CASSQGVGLAGDEQYF
J: TRBJ2-7
V: TRBV14
length: 16

CDR3: CASSQVGEQYF
J: TRBJ2-7
V: TRBV14
length: 11

CDR3: CASSLGTGLDEQYF
J: TRBJ2-7
V: TRBV27
length: 14

CDR3: CASSRSTSGGELFF
J: TRBJ2-2
V: TRBV4-1
length: 14

CDR3: CASSSRPGLAGVQETQYF
J: TRBJ2-5
V: TRBV4-1
length: 18

CDR3: CSVDSPGTGNTYTF
J: TRBJ1-2
V: TRBV29-1
length: 14

CDR3: CASSGLAGFETQYF
J: TRBJ2-5
V: TRBV9
length: 14

CDR3: CASSLTGGMADTQYF
J: TRBJ2-3
V: TRBV6-5
length: 15

CDR3: CASSPGIREKLFF
J: TRBJ1-4
V: TRBV18
length: 13

CDR3: CASSGGGRQPQHF
J: TRBJ1-5
V: TRBV27
length: 13

CDR3: CASSLRRGSSYEQYF
J: TRBJ2-7
V: TRBV7-7
length: 15

CDR3: CASSFSDMGNEQFF
J: TRBJ2-1
V: TRBV5-6
length: 14

CDR3: CASSDPIVTGAYTQYF
J: TRBJ2-3
V: TRBV6-1
length: 16

CDR3: CASSPPLAGFVSLNTDTQYF
J: TRBJ2-3
V: TRBV28
length: 20

CDR3: CASSFGFGTGIDGANVLTF
J: TRBJ2-6
V: TRBV5-4
length: 19

CDR3: CASSFNAGGHGYTF
J: TRBJ1-2
V: TRBV5-6
length: 14

CDR3: CASSFGDRVNSYEQYF
J: TRBJ2-7
V: TRBV11-2
length: 16

CDR3: CASSPLGLESYEQYF
J: TRBJ2-7
V: TRBV7-9
length: 15

CDR3: CASSYRQGDQPQHF
J: TRBJ1-5
V: TRBV6-5
length: 14

CDR3: CASRLAGGTDTQYF
J: TRBJ2-3
V: TRBV27
length: 14

CDR3: CASSTGTFYGYTF
J: TRBJ1-2
V: TRBV6-5
length: 13

CDR3: CASTDRSYGYTF
J: TRBJ1-2
V: TRBV2
length: 12

CDR3: CASSWGENTGELFF
J: TRBJ2-2
V: TRBV6-5
length: 14

CDR3: CASSAQRGLTDTQYF
J: TRBJ2-3
V: TRBV5-1
length: 15

CDR3: CAWSVGVEQYF
J: TRBJ2-7
V: TRBV30
length: 11

CDR3: CASSLASGMAYEQYF
J: TRBJ2-7
V: TRBV7-8
length: 15

CDR3: CASGLSTTEAFF
J: TRBJ1-1
V: TRBV13
length: 12

CDR3: CASSFAYAGELFF
J: TRBJ2-2
V: TRBV7-9
length: 13

CDR3: CASSLRQVNTGELFF
J: TRBJ2-2
V: TRBV27
length: 15

CDR3: CASSLVPGNYEQYF
J: TRBJ2-7
V: TRBV5-6
length: 14

CDR3: CASSQYTGVQKLFF
J: TRBJ1-4
V: TRBV4-2
length: 14

CDR3: CASSQQGLGTGSYGYTF
J: TRBJ1-2
V: TRBV7-9
length: 17

CDR3: CASGTSSSYNEQFF
J: TRBJ2-1
V: TRBV6-6
length: 14

CDR3: CASSLEAGGGETQYF
J: TRBJ2-5
V: TRBV7-6
length: 15

CDR3: CAISDTQTDNYGYTF
J: TRBJ1-2
V: TRBV10-3
length: 15

CDR3: CASSYSRGMETQYF
J: TRBJ2-5
V: TRBV6-6
length: 14

CDR3: CASSPNQRIWETQYF
J: TRBJ2-5
V: TRBV27
length: 15

CDR3: CASSIISADLDGYTF
J: TRBJ1-2
V: TRBV19
length: 15

CDR3: CSANEQYF
J: TRBJ2-7
V: TRBV20-1
length: 8

CDR3: CASMLPGGETQYF
J: TRBJ2-5
V: TRBV6-5
length: 13